Following are 24 T cell receptor beta chains from one sample sequenced in a study of blood T cell repertoires in COVID-19. The method was immunoSEQ multiplex PCR; TCRdb's version includes in-frame clones alone and lacks a portion of them. The sample includes 18,000 or so clones, roughly 89% of them seen just once. The material sequenced was peripheral blood. These receptors originate from a man aged 60 to 75 with active COVID-19.

The V call is TRBV10-3, the J call TRBJ1-5; weak D call: TRBD1 (5 bases). Germline-derived CDR1 and CDR2 are ENHRY and SYGVKD. The length of the CDR3 is 15 residues. With 0 bases removed from V and 7 bases from J, the gap between germline ends came to 13 bases. CDR3 nucleotides: TGTGCCATCAGTGAGTCGGTGACGGAGGGGCAGCCCCAGCATTTT. Amino acids: CAISESVTEGQPQHF.

The chain combines TRBV27 with TRBJ1-1; D might be TRBD1 (5 bases). The ends were cut back, 8 bases at V and 4 bases at J, with 17 bases in the middle. The CDR3 is 14 amino acids. Germline V gene data show CDR1 as MNHEY and CDR2 as SMNVEV (reference sequence). In DNA form, the CDR3 reads TGTGCCAGCCGGGCGGGGCAGGGTTTCACTGAAGCTTTCTTT. Translating it yields CASRAGQGFTEAFF.

This chain links TRBV5-4 with TRBJ1-1; no clear D. In germline, CDR1 is SGHNT, CDR2 YYREEE (reference sequence). The V end was cut by 0 bases, the J end by 1 base, with 7 bases between. The CDR3 loop spans 14 amino acids. The CDR3 DNA reads TGTGCCAGCAGCTTGGACAGCCGGAACACTGAAGCTTTCTTT. Translating gives CASSLDSRNTEAFF.

The chain uses TRBV6-4 and TRBJ2-7; 8 bases align to TRBD1. V lost 4 bases, J lost 3 bases, and 2 bases stayed unmatched. Germline lookup yields CDR1 MRHNA and CDR2 SNTAGT. The CDR3 runs to 13 residues. For the CDR3, the DNA is TGTGCCAGCAGTGTTGACAGGGGCTACGAGCAGTACTTC. Translation gives CASSVDRGYEQYF.

The gene calls are TRBV14 and TRBJ2-7; 7 bases map to TRBD2. In germline, CDR1 is SGHDN, CDR2 FVKESK. Trimming at V came to 0 bases and at J to 7 bases, leaving 9 bases not matched to a gene. The CDR3 sequence is 15 residues long. The CDR3 sequence is CASSQERQGLSEQYF. The CDR3 nucleotides are TGTGCCAGCAGCCAAGAAAGGCAGGGACTATCGGAGCAGTACTTC.

The rearrangement links TRBV7-2 to TRBJ2-5, with 7 nucleotides matching TRBD2. Germline assignment: CDR1 SGHTA and CDR2 FQGNSA. V lost 6 bases, J lost 0 bases, and 13 bases stayed unmatched. The CDR3 loop spans 17 amino acids. DNA of the CDR3: TGTGCCAGCAGGTCCGGGGTGTTCGCGGGGGACCAAGAGACCCAGTACTTC. Protein sequence: CASRSGVFAGDQETQYF.

This sequence joins TRBV27 and TRBJ2-7; 13 nucleotides match TRBD2. CDR1 and CDR2 from the germline V gene are MNHEY and SMNVEV (reference sequence). V lost 6 bases and J lost 5; bases outside the gene matches: 7. The CDR3 covers 15 residues. CDR3 DNA: TGTGCCAGCAGCGTAAGGACTAGCGGGAGCGACGAGCAGTACTTC. This codes for CASSVRTSGSDEQYF.

CDR3 in amino acids: CASSQLSGAGDNYGYTF. CDR3 DNA: TGTGCCAGCAGCCAATTATCGGGCGCCGGGGATAACTATGGCTACACCTTC. The rearrangement uses TRBV2 and TRBJ1-2, with D uncertain. The germline V and J ends were trimmed by 6 bases and 1 base, with 21 bases remaining between them. This CDR3 has 17 residues. Germline V gene lookup returns CDR1 SNHLY and CDR2 FYNNEI.

V usage is TRBV19 and J usage is TRBJ2-2; D possibly corresponds to TRBD2 (5 bases). CDR3 size: 13 residues. Germline V lookup: CDR1 LNHDA, CDR2 SQIVND (reference sequence). The V and J ends lost 10 bases and 3 bases respectively, with 12 bases between them. The CDR3 DNA follows: TGTGCCACCACGGGGTTTTACACCGGGGAGCTGTTTTTT. Its translation is CATTGFYTGELFF.

The chain carries TRBV24-1 and TRBJ2-3; 8 positions match TRBD2. The CDR3 spans 14 residues. V was pared by 7 bases and J by 4 bases, with 6 bases of the junction left unmatched. The germline gives CDR1 KGHDR, CDR2 SFDVKD. CDR3 sequence reads: CATRAERGPDTQYF. The CDR3 DNA is TGTGCCACCAGGGCCGAGCGGGGGCCAGATACGCAGTATTTT.

This chain connects TRBV2 to TRBJ1-1; 7 nucleotides match TRBD1. Trimming cost V 7 bases and J 0 bases; bases outside gene matches: 5. The CDR3 totals 14 residues. Germline lookup yields CDR1 SNHLY and CDR2 FYNNEI. The CDR3 protein is CASNDRVVNTEAFF. The CDR3, as DNA: TGTGCCAGCAATGACAGGGTTGTGAACACTGAAGCTTTCTTT.

This chain connects TRBV5-4 to TRBJ2-3, with D maybe TRBD2 (7 bases). The V gene lost 3 bases and the J gene lost 2 bases, with 10 bases spanning the gap. The CDR3 loop spans 14 amino acids. CDR1 is SGHNT, CDR2 YYREEE, per germline (reference sequence). CDR3 protein: CASSWGGSTDTQYF. CDR3 in DNA: TGTGCCAGCAGCTGGGGGGGCTCCACAGATACGCAGTATTTT.

This chain uses TRBV30 with TRBJ2-2; TRBD1 matches at 9 bases. This CDR3 has 14 amino acids. Trimming at V came to 4 bases and at J to 4 bases, leaving 4 bases not matched to a gene. Germline CDR1 and CDR2: GTSNPN and SVGIG (reference sequence). The CDR3 nucleotides read TGTGCCTGGACCGGGACAGGGAGCACCGGGGAGCTGTTTTTT. This codes for CAWTGTGSTGELFF.

This clone was counted only a few times. The same CDR3 can be traced to other DNA sequences in this sample. V usage is TRBV12-3 or TRBV12-4 and J usage is TRBJ1-1; a weak D match, TRBD1 (5 bases). V gave up 2 bases and J gave up 2 bases, with 6 bases separating them. This CDR3 is built from 13 residues. The CDR3 is CASSLQGNTEAFF. In DNA form, the CDR3 reads TGTGCCAGCAGTTTACAGGGTAACACTGAAGCTTTCTTT.

This clone was seen more than once but under ten times. CDR3 sequence: CATGEGQIVGDTQYF. The CDR3 nucleotides are TGTGCCACAGGGGAGGGCCAAATAGTGGGAGATACGCAGTATTTT. The J gene is TRBJ2-3, the V gene TRBV13; TRBD2 is a possible D gene (7 bases). CDR1 and CDR2 (germline): PRHDT, FYEKMQ (reference sequence). Trimming cost V 10 bases and J 5 bases, with 22 bases left between them. The CDR3 consists of 15 residues.

This rearrangement joins TRBV19 to TRBJ1-1; TRBD1 matches 8 bases. Germline V gene lookup returns CDR1 LNHDA and CDR2 SQIVND (reference sequence). The CDR3 totals 15 residues. Germline trimming cut 3 bases from V and 3 bases from J; bases unmatched to any gene: 6. The CDR3 loop reads CASSINRGLDTEAFF. The CDR3 DNA is TGTGCCAGTAGTATCAACAGGGGGTTGGACACTGAAGCTTTCTTT. Together with reference TRBV19 and TRBJ1-1, the CDR3 gives the full variable domain: DGGITQSPKYLFRKEGQNVTLSCEQNLNHDAMYWYRQDPGQGLRLIYYSQIVNDFQKGDIAEGYSVSREKKESFPLTVTSAQKNPTAFYLCASSINRGLDTEAFFGQGTRLTVV.

The CDR3 DNA reads TGTGCCAGCAGCTTGGGAGGGACGACCTATAGCACAGATACGCAGTATTTT. Translating it yields CASSLGGTTYSTDTQYF. The chain links TRBV7-3 to TRBJ2-3, with TRBD2 matching 7 bases. V lost 3 bases, J lost 0 bases, and 9 bases stayed unmatched. The CDR3 is made up of 17 amino acids. Germline V gene sequence: CDR1 SGHTA, CDR2 FQGTGA.

The V and J genes are TRBV28 and TRBJ1-1, with D unresolved. Germline values: CDR1 MDHEN, CDR2 SYDVKM. The CDR3 has 11 residues. Trimming left V 8 bases short and J 8 bases short, with 12 bases between. CDR3 nucleotides: TGTGCCAGCTTCCCGCGGTCCGAAGCTTTCTTT. This codes for CASFPRSEAFF.

The rearrangement uses TRBV24-1 and TRBJ2-1; D perhaps matches TRBD1 (5 bases). The CDR3 is 14 residues long. V dropped 5 bases and J dropped 1 base, with 8 bases sitting between them. Per germline, CDR1 KGHDR and CDR2 SFDVKD. CDR3 coding DNA: TGTGCCACCAGTGTACCAGGGTCCTACAATGAGCAGTTCTTC. This codes for CATSVPGSYNEQFF.

This chain uses TRBV2 with TRBJ2-5; 7 bases are shared with TRBD1. The V segment lost 6 bases and the J segment 7 bases; nucleotides outside the gene matches: 14. Per germline, CDR1 SNHLY and CDR2 FYNNEI. The CDR3 length is 15 residues. The CDR3: CASRQDRAEGGTQYF. For the CDR3, the DNA is TGTGCCAGCAGACAAGACAGGGCGGAAGGGGGGACCCAGTACTTC.

The chain joins TRBV19 to TRBJ1-5, with 7 bases matching TRBD1. The CDR3 is 15 residues long. In germline, CDR1 is LNHDA, CDR2 SQIVND (reference sequence). Losses at the gene ends were 5 bases for V and 3 bases for J; bases not matched to a gene: 7. The CDR3 is CASSPTGINNQPQHF. CDR3 bases: TGTGCCAGTAGTCCGACAGGGATCAACAATCAGCCCCAGCATTTT.

The chain joins TRBV1 to TRBJ2-5; TRBD2 was called by the table and not checked on the DNA. TRBV1 is shown as a pseudogene. The CDR3 covers 16 residues. The CDR3 DNA is TGCACCAGCAACCCCGAGGGGCGGGGGGTACAAGAGACCCAGTACTTC. Translated: CTSNPEGRGVQETQYF.

The gene calls are TRBV28 and TRBJ2-1, with D possibly being TRBD2 (6 bases). The V gene's germline CDR1 is MDHEN and CDR2 SYDVKM. The CDR3 runs to 13 residues. Trimming left V 5 bases short and J 4 bases short, with 9 bases between. The CDR3 coding sequence is TGTGCCAGCAGTACGGGGGTTTACAATGAGCAGTTCTTC. The encoded protein is CASSTGVYNEQFF.

This clone appeared a few times. V is TRBV19 and J is TRBJ1-5, with 10 positions matching TRBD1. From germline, CDR1 is LNHDA and CDR2 SQIVND (reference sequence). Trimming took 3 bases from V and 2 from J; bases not matched to a gene: 7. The CDR3 consists of 17 residues. This CDR3 is CASSIKDRGRGNQPQHF. The CDR3 DNA follows: TGTGCCAGTAGTATCAAAGACAGGGGGCGAGGCAATCAGCCCCAGCATTTT.